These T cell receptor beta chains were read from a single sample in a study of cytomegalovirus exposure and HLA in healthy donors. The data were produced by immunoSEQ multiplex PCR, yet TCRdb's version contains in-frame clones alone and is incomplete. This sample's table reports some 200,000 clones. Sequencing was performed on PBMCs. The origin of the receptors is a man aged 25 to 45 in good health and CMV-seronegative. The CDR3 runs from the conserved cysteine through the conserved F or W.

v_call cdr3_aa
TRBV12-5 CASGLVSGTGKLLNSPLHF
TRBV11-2 CASSFNPPGQREKLFF
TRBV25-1 CASSEFSEGEKLFF
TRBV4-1 CASSQEGGRETQYF
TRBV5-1 CASAAGGYTDTQYF
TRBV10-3 CAIGEVEFSGNTIYF
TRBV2 CASSRSGGSGEKLFF
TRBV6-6 CASSSAGGVHEQYF
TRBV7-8 CASSLGGGVRSNQPQHF
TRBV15 CATSRGKGSNQPQHF
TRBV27 CASSSHLTGGFSGANVLTF
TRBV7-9 CASSVDSYPFQSSYEQYF
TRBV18 CASSDVSDSSYEQYF
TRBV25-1 CASSEYGAGGLNEQFF
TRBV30 CAWDPGLAGEETQYF
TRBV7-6 CASRDLAGGGTDTQYF
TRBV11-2 CASSRGGMNTEAFF
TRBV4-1 CASSQGQETWTRKSLFF
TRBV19 CASSIGRGNQPQHF
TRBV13 CASSRTSGGLLTREETQYF
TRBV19 CASSIDPRHDYGYTF
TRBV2 CARGVVTGEQYF
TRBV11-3 CASSPNDGVEAFF
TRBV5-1 CASSLDRGDYEQYF
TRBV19 CASALAFPAHKTGGEDTEAFF
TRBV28 CASSSLGTSTNYGYTF
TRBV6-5 CASSYSPGDTDTQYF
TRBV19 CASSRQGSGNTIYF
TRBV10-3 CAINPGVRTGELFF
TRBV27 CAGSPTGLGGEETQYF
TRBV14 CASKPLAGNYNEQFF
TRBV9 CASSVVAGSSYEQYF
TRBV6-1 CASSGEYAGTGGLKQPQHF
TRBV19 CANSIFAANSYEQYF
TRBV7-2 CASSLGDRVYEQYF
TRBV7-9 CASSLVGGRSSYNEQFF
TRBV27 CASSVYGQPHEQYF
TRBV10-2 CASSEPWSESALQETQYF
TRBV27 CASLPHRITANTGELFF
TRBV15 CATSRQDTVITAFF
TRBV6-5 CASSQSYEQYF
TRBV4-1 CASSPGQGETVQYF